The rows below give T cell receptor beta chains drawn from one sample of a study of T cells after yellow fever vaccination. TCRdb passed the 5' RACE reads through MiXCR, listing each CDR3 protein once. Seen here are more than 55,000 distinct CDR3 sequences, around 7.4% observed once, and the top ten hold 35% to 40%. Here the sequenced sample was CD8+ T cells sorted from PBMCs, taken 15 days after the yellow fever booster vaccination. These receptors were obtained from a man aged 30 to 45 who received the YFV17D yellow fever vaccine. The CDR3 runs from the conserved cysteine through the conserved F or W. The D gene is left open where the match is weak. Size values are once, few and many counts, or a class for expanded clones, and some rows have none.

many,TRBJ2-5,TRBV29-1,-,TGCAGCGTCCTAGCGCATCCCCAAGAGACCCAGTACTTC,CSVLAHPQETQYF
many,TRBJ2-7,TRBV2,-,TGTGCCAGCAGCCACACCTCCTACGAGCAGTACTTC,CASSHTSYEQYF
few,TRBJ2-7,TRBV25-1,-,TGTGCCAGCAGTGAATCTACCTACGAGCAGTACTTC,CASSESTYEQYF
many,TRBJ2-3,TRBV7-9,TRBD2,TGTGCCAGCAGCACCTTTTTGGCGGGAGGGGCAGATACGCAGTATTTT,CASSTFLAGGADTQYF
many,TRBJ1-2,TRBV14,TRBD1,TGTGCCAGCAGCCAAGATCAAACAGGGGGACTTTATGGCTACACCTTC,CASSQDQTGGLYGYTF
-,TRBJ2-2,TRBV2,TRBD1,TGTGCCAGCAAGCTAGAGGGGACAGGGAACACCGGGGAGCTGTTTTTT,CASKLEGTGNTGELFF
many,TRBJ2-1,TRBV6-2/TRBV6-3,-,TGTGCCAGCAGCCCCACGGAAGGGAGCTCCTACAATGAGCAGTTCTTC,CASSPTEGSSYNEQFF
many,TRBJ2-7,TRBV6-5,TRBD2,TGTGCCAGCAGTTACGGAGGCGGGGGGACCTACGAGCAGTACTTC,CASSYGGGGTYEQYF
many,TRBJ2-1,TRBV3-1,-,TGTGCCAGCAGCTGGGCGAAGAATGAGCAGTTCTTC,CASSWAKNEQFF
many,TRBJ2-5,TRBV7-9,-,TGTGCCAGCAGCCCCTCCCTAGAGACCCAGTACTTC,CASSPSLETQYF
many,TRBJ2-3,TRBV7-2,TRBD2,TGTGCCAGCATCTCACTAGCGGGAATGGATACGCAGTATTTT,CASISLAGMDTQYF
many,TRBJ2-5,TRBV5-1,TRBD2,TGCGCCAGCAGCTTGGCCGGAACGGGAGGGGAGACCCAGTACTTC,CASSLAGTGGETQYF
-,TRBJ1-5,TRBV19,-,TGTGCCAGTAGTCCCTTTTTGTGGACAGATTATCAGCCCCAGCATTTT,CASSPFLWTDYQPQHF
many,TRBJ2-5,TRBV2,-,TGTGCCAGCGGGGGACATGCCGAAGACGGGACCCAGTACTTC,CASGGHAEDGTQYF
many,TRBJ2-3,TRBV4-3,TRBD2,TGCGCCAGCAGCCAAGAGGGGCTAGCGGGTAGCACAGATACGCAGTATTTT,CASSQEGLAGSTDTQYF
many,TRBJ2-2,TRBV12-3/TRBV12-4,-,TGTGCCAGCAGTTTTCCGGGCACCGGGGAGCTGTTTTTT,CASSFPGTGELFF
many,TRBJ2-1,TRBV19,-,TGTGCCAGTAGCCTCTCGGGAGACTCCGATGAGCAGTTCTTC,CASSLSGDSDEQFF
many,TRBJ2-1,TRBV4-3,TRBD2,TGCGCCAGCAGCCAAGGGTTAGCGGGAAGTGACAATGAGCAGTTCTTC,CASSQGLAGSDNEQFF
many,TRBJ2-7,TRBV28,TRBD1,TGTGCCAGCACCTCAGCCGGGACAGATGGAAGGGAGCAGTACTTC,CASTSAGTDGREQYF
many,TRBJ1-6,TRBV27,TRBD1,TGTGCCAGCAGTTCGGGACAGGACTACTATAATTCACCCCTCCACTTT,CASSSGQDYYNSPLHF
many,TRBJ2-6,TRBV6-5,TRBD1,TGTGCCACCCTAGGGACAGGGCGCTCGTCCTCTGGGGCCAACGTCCTGACTTTC,CATLGTGRSSSGANVLTF
many,TRBJ2-1,TRBV6-4,-,TGTGCCAGCAGTGACAGCTCCTACAATGAGCAGTTCTTC,CASSDSSYNEQFF
few,TRBJ2-3,TRBV5-8,-,TGTGCCAGCAGCTTGGTAGGAGACCCAGATACGCAGTATTTT,CASSLVGDPDTQYF
many,TRBJ1-1,TRBV20-1,-,TGCAGTGCTAGAGAACTAGCAGTAAATTTGAACACTGAAGCTTTCTTT,CSARELAVNLNTEAFF
few,TRBJ2-1,TRBV5-4,-,TGTGCCAGCAACCATGGGTCTAGCAATAACAATGAGCAGTTCTTC,CASNHGSSNNNEQFF
many,TRBJ2-1,TRBV7-9,-,TGTGCCAGCAGCGGACTAAGCAATGAGCAGTTCTTC,CASSGLSNEQFF
many,TRBJ2-1,TRBV4-2,TRBD2,TGTGCCAGCAGCCCCCCCCCACTAGCGGGGTTAAACAATGAGCAGTTCTTC,CASSPPPLAGLNNEQFF
few,TRBJ2-1,TRBV5-6,TRBD2,TGTGCCAGCAGCTCGGGACTAGCGGGACCAGAGCAGTTCTTC,CASSSGLAGPEQFF
-,TRBJ2-7,TRBV5-1,TRBD2,TGCGCCAGCAGCCGGACTAGCGGGTACTACGAGCAGTACTTC,CASSRTSGYYEQYF
-,TRBJ2-7,TRBV6-2/TRBV6-3,-,TGTGCCAGCAGTTACTCGGTGATCGAGCAGTACTTC,CASSYSVIEQYF
many,TRBJ2-1,TRBV6-1,TRBD1,TGTGCCAGCAGACCAGAGACAGGGTGGATGTCGCAGTTCTTC,CASRPETGWMSQFF
many,TRBJ2-7,TRBV7-2,TRBD1,TGTGCCAGCAGCGACAGGGCCCACGAGCAGTACTTC,CASSDRAHEQYF
many,TRBJ2-5,TRBV9,-,TGTGCCAGCAGCGCCCAGCGGAGCCAAGAGACCCAGTACTTC,CASSAQRSQETQYF
many,TRBJ2-5,TRBV7-8,TRBD1,TGTGCCAGCAGCCCAGGACAGGGGGAGACCCAGTACTTC,CASSPGQGETQYF
many,TRBJ2-2,TRBV6-2/TRBV6-3,-,TGTGCCACCACCACCTACCTCGGGGTTGACGGGGAGCTGTTTTTT,CATTTYLGVDGELFF
many,TRBJ2-5,TRBV12-3/TRBV12-4,-,TGTGCCAGCAGTCCCACAGGGTACGAGACCCAGTACTTC,CASSPTGYETQYF
many,TRBJ2-1,TRBV15,-,TGTGCCACCAGCAGATCCGGGAAACTACATGAGCAGTTCTTC,CATSRSGKLHEQFF
many,TRBJ2-3,TRBV20-1,-,TGCAGTGCTAGGTCTGTTAGCGAAGCAGATACGCAGTATTTT,CSARSVSEADTQYF
many,TRBJ2-1,TRBV6-5,-,TGTGCCAGCAGTTACACTACCGTAGTCGGGGGCTCCTACAATGAGCAGTTCTTC,CASSYTTVVGGSYNEQFF
few,TRBJ2-1,TRBV6-2/TRBV6-3,TRBD2,TGTGCCAGCAGTTACGGGGGACTATCGATCGCCTACAATGAGCAGTTCTTC,CASSYGGLSIAYNEQFF
many,TRBJ1-1,TRBV5-1,-,TGCGCCAGCAGCTTAGGGGGGTTCACTGAAGCTTTCTTT,CASSLGGFTEAFF
many,TRBJ2-7,TRBV4-2,-,TGTGCCAGCAGCCAAGGGGCAGGGGATCCCTCTACGGGTGAGCAGTACTTC,CASSQGAGDPSTGEQYF
many,TRBJ2-1,TRBV7-6,-,TGTGCCAGCAGCTTAGATATAGGCAATGAGCAGTTCTTC,CASSLDIGNEQFF
many,TRBJ2-5,TRBV20-1,TRBD1,TGCAGTGCTAGACAGGGGGTACAAGAGACCCAGTACTTC,CSARQGVQETQYF
many,TRBJ2-1,TRBV27,TRBD2,TGTGCCAGCAGCACTAGCGGGAGCGGCTATGAGCAGTTCTTC,CASSTSGSGYEQFF